This record concerns one T cell receptor (beta chain) sequence. Generated by immunoSEQ multiplex PCR, the TCRdb table keeps only in-frame clones and is missing some. Here the sample spans approximately 190,000 clones, almost 85% being singletons. These data are taken from a study of blood T cell repertoires in COVID-19. The sequencing sample was made of peripheral blood. The origin of this receptor is a woman aged 70-85 years with active or convalescent COVID-19.

The CDR3 nucleotides read TGTGCCAGTAGTTCGGGGGGAATTGAGTATAGCAATCAGCCCCAGCATTTT. Translated: CASSSGGIEYSNQPQHF. The V and J genes are TRBV19 and TRBJ1-5; D is possibly TRBD1 (5 bases). The CDR3 totals 17 residues. The V gene's germline CDR1 is LNHDA and CDR2 SQIVND (reference sequence). Trimming cost V 5 bases and J 0 bases, with 17 bases left between them. The full variable domain, in which reference TRBV19 and TRBJ1-5 provide the parts outside the CDR3, is DGGITQSPKYLFRKEGQNVTLSCEQNLNHDAMYWYRQDPGQGLRLIYYSQIVNDFQKGDIAEGYSVSREKKESFPLTVTSAQKNPTAFYLCASSSGGIEYSNQPQHFGDGTRLSIL.